This TCR beta chain was sequenced in a study of T cell responses to AZD1222 COVID-19 vaccine. Points from the study as a whole: The donor cohort was predominantly white British with a female majority, and clonal diversity may have been underestimated. Two AZD1222 administrations were followed by greater Spike-specific TCR breadth and depth.

With 2 bases clipped from V and 9 bases from J, the junction kept 7 bases outside the gene matches. From germline, CDR1 is LNHDA and CDR2 SQIVND (reference sequence). The CDR3 totals 14 residues. TCRdb's table, derived via immunoSEQ multiplex PCR, lists solely in-frame clones and lacks some. Of some 130,000 clones listed, 80% to 95% are singletons. In the case of this clone: What it binds is unknown.

This TCR derives from an adult who received the AZD1222 COVID-19 vaccine. The genes are TRBV19 and TRBJ2-5, with 9 bases that match TRBD2. The sample here was peripheral blood, taken 28 days after the second AZD1222 dose. The CDR3 protein is CASSILAGPQAQYF. The CDR3 DNA reads TGTGCCAGTAGTATACTAGCGGGGCCCCAGGCCCAGTACTTC.